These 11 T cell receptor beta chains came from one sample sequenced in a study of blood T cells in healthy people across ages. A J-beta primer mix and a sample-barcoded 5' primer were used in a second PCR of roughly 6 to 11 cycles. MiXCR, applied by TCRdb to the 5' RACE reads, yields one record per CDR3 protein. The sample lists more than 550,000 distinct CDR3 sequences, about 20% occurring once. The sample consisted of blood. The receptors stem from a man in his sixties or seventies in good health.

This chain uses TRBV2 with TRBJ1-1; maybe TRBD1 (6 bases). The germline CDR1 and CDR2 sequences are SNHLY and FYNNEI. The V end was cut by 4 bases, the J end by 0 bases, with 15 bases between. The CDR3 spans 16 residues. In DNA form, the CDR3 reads TGTGCCAGCAGTGTAACTAAGGGACAAATGAACACTGAAGCTTTCTTT. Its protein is CASSVTKGQMNTEAFF.

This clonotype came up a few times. CDR3: CATSDERTGVETQYF. Written as DNA, the CDR3 is TGTGCCACCAGTGATGAGAGGACAGGGGTGGAGACCCAGTACTTC. The chain recombines TRBV24-1 with TRBJ2-5; 9 bases line up with TRBD1. With 3 bases clipped from V and 5 bases from J, the junction kept 6 bases outside the gene matches. The germline V gene has CDR1 KGHDR and CDR2 SFDVKD. The CDR3 has 15 residues.

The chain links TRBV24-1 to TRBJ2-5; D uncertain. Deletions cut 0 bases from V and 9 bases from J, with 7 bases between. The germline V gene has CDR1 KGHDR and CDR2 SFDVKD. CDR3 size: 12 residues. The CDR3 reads CATSDLGFSQYF. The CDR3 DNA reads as TGTGCCACCAGTGATTTGGGGTTTTCCCAGTACTTC.

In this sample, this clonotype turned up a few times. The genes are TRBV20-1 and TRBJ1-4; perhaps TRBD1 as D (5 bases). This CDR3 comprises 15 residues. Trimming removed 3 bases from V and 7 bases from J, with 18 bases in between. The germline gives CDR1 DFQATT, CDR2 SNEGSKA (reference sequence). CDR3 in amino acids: CSASERRQGGEKLFF. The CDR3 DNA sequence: TGCAGTGCTAGTGAAAGGCGGCAGGGTGGTGAAAAACTGTTTTTT.

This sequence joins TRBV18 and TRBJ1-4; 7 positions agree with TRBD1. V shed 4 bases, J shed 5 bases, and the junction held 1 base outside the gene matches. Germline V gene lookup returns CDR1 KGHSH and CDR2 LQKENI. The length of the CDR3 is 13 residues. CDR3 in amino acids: CASSQGQNEKLFF. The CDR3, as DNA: TGTGCCAGCTCACAGGGACAGAATGAAAAACTGTTTTTT.

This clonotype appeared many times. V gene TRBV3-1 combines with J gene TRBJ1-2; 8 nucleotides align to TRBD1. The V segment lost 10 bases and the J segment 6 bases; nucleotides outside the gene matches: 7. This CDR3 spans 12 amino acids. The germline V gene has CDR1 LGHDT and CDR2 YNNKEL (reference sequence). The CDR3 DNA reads TGTGCCACGCAGGGGGCGATTGATGGCTACACCTTC. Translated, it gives CATQGAIDGYTF.

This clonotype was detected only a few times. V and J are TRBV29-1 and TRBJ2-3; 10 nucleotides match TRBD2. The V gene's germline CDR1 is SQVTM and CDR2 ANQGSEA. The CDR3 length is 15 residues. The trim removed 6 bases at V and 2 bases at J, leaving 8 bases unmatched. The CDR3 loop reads CSVETSGAITDTQYF. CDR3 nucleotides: TGCAGCGTGGAAACTAGCGGGGCAATCACAGATACGCAGTATTTT.

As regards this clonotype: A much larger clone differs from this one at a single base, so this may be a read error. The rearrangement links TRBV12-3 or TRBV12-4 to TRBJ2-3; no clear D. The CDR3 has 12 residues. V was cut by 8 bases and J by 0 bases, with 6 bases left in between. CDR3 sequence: CASGTSTDTQYF. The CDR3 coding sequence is TGTGCCAGCGGAACTAGCACAGATACGCAGTATTTT.

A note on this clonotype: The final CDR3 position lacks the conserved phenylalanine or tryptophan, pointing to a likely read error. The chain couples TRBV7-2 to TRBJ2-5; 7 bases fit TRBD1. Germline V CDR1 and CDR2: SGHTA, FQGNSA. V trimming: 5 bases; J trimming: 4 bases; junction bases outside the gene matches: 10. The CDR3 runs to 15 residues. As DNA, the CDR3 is TGTGCCAGCAGCCCCATGGGACAGTCAACAGAGACCCAGTACCTC. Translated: CASSPMGQSTETQYL.

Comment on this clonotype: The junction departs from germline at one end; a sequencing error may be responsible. CDR3 region: CASSLDRMNEQLF. The CDR3 coding sequence is TGTGCCAGCAGCTTAGATCGTATGAATGAGCAGCTCTTC. The rearrangement links TRBV11-2 to TRBJ2-1; D unclear. Germline V gene sequence: CDR1 SGHAT, CDR2 FQNNGV. CDR3 length: 13 amino acids.

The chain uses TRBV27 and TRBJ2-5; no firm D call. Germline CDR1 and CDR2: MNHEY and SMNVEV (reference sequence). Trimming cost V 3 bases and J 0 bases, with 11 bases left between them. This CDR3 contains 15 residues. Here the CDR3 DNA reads TGTGCCAGCAGTTTTTTAGCCGAATACCAAGAGACCCAGTACTTC. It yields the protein CASSFLAEYQETQYF.